The 15 T cell receptor beta chains given below trace back to one sample, sequenced in a study of PD-1 blockade in classical Hodgkin lymphoma. Clones were read by immunoSEQ multiplex PCR, and TCRdb kept only the in-frame ones, dropping some. The repertoire includes tens of thousands of clones, approximately 90% of them detected once, and around 5% sits in the top ten. The time point denotes: newly diagnosed, previously untreated cHL patient sample. The sequencing input was peripheral blood mononuclear cells (PBMCs). All receptors derive from a human donor with classical Hodgkin lymphoma.

The CDR3 bases are TGTGCCAGCAGCCAAGATTTGATGGTTCAAGAGACCCAGTACTTC. It encodes CASSQDLMVQETQYF. This sequence joins TRBV4-2 and TRBJ2-5; D is unresolved. Per the germline V gene, CDR1 is LGHNA and CDR2 is YNFKEQ. CDR3 size: 15 residues. The V end lost 0 bases, the J end lost 2 bases, and 10 bases lay between the germline ends.

The table lists this clone with a count of one. The V call is TRBV10-3, the J call TRBJ2-1, with 13 bases identical to TRBD2. The CDR3 loop spans 20 amino acids. Germline CDR1 ENHRY, CDR2 SYGVKD. V lost 3 bases and J lost 7; bases outside the gene matches: 18. The CDR3 here is CAISEPRDRVSTSGRNEQFF. The CDR3 nucleotides are TGTGCCATCAGTGAACCACGCGACAGGGTTTCGACTAGCGGGAGGAATGAGCAGTTCTTC.

The chain uses TRBV29-1 and TRBJ1-1; D uncertain. V was cut by 0 bases and J by 11 bases, with 16 bases left in between. This CDR3 is built from 13 residues. Germline V gene sequence: CDR1 SQVTM, CDR2 ANQGSEA. CDR3 DNA: TGCAGCGTTGAAGATAGCGGTGGACGGATGGCTTTCTTT. Protein: CSVEDSGGRMAFF.

This chain connects TRBV2 to TRBJ2-1, with D possibly TRBD2 on 5 matching bases. The CDR3 runs to 17 residues. The V end was cut by 2 bases, the J end by 1 base, with 15 bases between. The V gene's germline CDR1 is SNHLY and CDR2 FYNNEI. CDR3 sequence reads: CASSERASRGSYNEQFF. As DNA, the CDR3 is TGTGCCAGCAGTGAACGAGCGAGCCGGGGATCCTACAATGAGCAGTTCTTC.

V usage is TRBV2 and J usage is TRBJ1-4, with no clear D. Germline values: CDR1 SNHLY, CDR2 FYNNEI. Trimming cost V 7 bases and J 8 bases, with 8 bases left between them. The CDR3 loop spans 11 amino acids. CDR3 residues: CASKRLEKLFF. Written as DNA, the CDR3 is TGTGCCAGCAAACGGTTGGAAAAACTGTTTTTT.

V and J are TRBV2 and TRBJ1-1, with D unresolved. Germline-derived CDR1 and CDR2 are SNHLY and FYNNEI. V was trimmed by 6 bases and J by 5 bases, leaving 13 bases between them. The CDR3 totals 13 residues. Here the CDR3 reads CASRGGLSTEAFF. CDR3 DNA: TGTGCCAGCAGGGGAGGGCTAAGTACTGAAGCTTTCTTT.

The chain couples TRBV7-6 to TRBJ2-1; possibly TRBD2 for D (6 bases). Looked up from germline, CDR1 is SGHVS and CDR2 is FNYEAQ. V was clipped by 5 bases and J by 2 bases, with 22 bases between them. This CDR3 comprises 18 residues. The CDR3 DNA sequence: TGTGCCAGCAGCGTACTAGGTGGGGCCGGGGGAACCTACAATGAGCAGTTCTTC. This translates into CASSVLGGAGGTYNEQFF.

The chain has TRBV10-3 and TRBJ2-5; the match to TRBD2 covers 7 bases. J gave up 5 bases and V 10 bases, and 4 bases lay outside the gene matches. Per germline, CDR1 ENHRY and CDR2 SYGVKD. This CDR3 comprises 11 residues. CDR3 coding DNA: TGTGCCACCACTAGCGAGGAGACCCAGTACTTC. It yields the protein CATTSEETQYF.

The V call is TRBV6-5, the J call TRBJ1-2, with TRBD1 identical over 7 bases. This CDR3 is built from 13 residues. Germline values: CDR1 MNHEY, CDR2 SVGAGI. Trimming removed 5 bases from V and 5 bases from J; junction bases left unmatched: 5. The CDR3 DNA reads as TGTGCCAGCAGTCAGGACAGGAATTATGGCTACACCTTC. Its translation is CASSQDRNYGYTF.

V is TRBV27 and J is TRBJ2-3; D possibly corresponds to TRBD1 (6 bases). This CDR3 spans 18 amino acids. The germline CDR1 and CDR2 sequences are MNHEY and SMNVEV (reference sequence). The V end was cut by 1 base, the J end by 0 bases, with 17 bases between. CDR3 sequence: CASSLWMAQGTSTDTQYF. CDR3 DNA: TGTGCCAGCAGTTTATGGATGGCACAGGGTACTAGCACAGATACGCAGTATTTT.

The chain is built from TRBV6-1 and TRBJ1-1, with D perhaps TRBD1 (6 bases). Trimming took off 2 bases at V and 0 bases at J, with 10 bases between the two ends. This CDR3 spans 15 amino acids. Germline loops: CDR1 MNHNS, CDR2 SASEGT. The CDR3 loop reads CASSELPGVNTEAFF. In DNA form, the CDR3 reads TGTGCCAGCAGTGAACTCCCAGGGGTGAACACTGAAGCTTTCTTT.

The gene calls are TRBV11-2 and TRBJ2-1; 7 nucleotides agree with TRBD2. CDR1 and CDR2 from the germline V gene are SGHAT and FQNNGV. The CDR3 is 15 amino acids. V gave up 3 bases and J gave up 10 bases; unmatched junction bases: 12. The CDR3 sequence: CASSLLIIFGGEQFF. The CDR3 coding sequence is TGTGCCAGCAGCTTGCTAATTATTTTCGGGGGGGAGCAGTTCTTC.

This clone was seen once. The chain joins TRBV29-1 to TRBJ1-1, with D maybe TRBD1 (5 bases). Trimming took 5 bases from V and 1 from J, leaving 14 bases between them. There are 14 residues in the CDR3. CDR1 is SQVTM and CDR2 is ANQGSEA in the germline V gene. CDR3 amino acids: CSVRGRRENTEAFF. The CDR3 DNA reads as TGCAGCGTTCGGGGACGGAGAGAGAACACTGAAGCTTTCTTT.

This chain joins TRBV5-1 and TRBJ2-5, with D perhaps matching TRBD1 or TRBD2 (5 bases each). Germline CDR1 reads SGHRS; CDR2 reads YFSETQ. The CDR3 totals 14 residues. Trimming left V 0 bases short and J 4 bases short, with 10 bases between. This chain's CDR3 is CASSLGPGPETQYF. The CDR3 DNA reads as TGCGCCAGCAGCTTGGGTCCGGGGCCAGAGACCCAGTACTTC.

V is TRBV5-1 and J is TRBJ1-1; a possible D gene is TRBD1 (5 bases). Trimming left V 2 bases short and J 0 bases short, with 14 bases between. The CDR3 sequence is 16 residues long. The germline V gene encodes CDR1 SGHRS and CDR2 YFSETQ. The CDR3 DNA reads as TGCGCCAGCAGCTTTAGGGACGGACCTATGAACACTGAAGCTTTCTTT. Translating gives CASSFRDGPMNTEAFF.